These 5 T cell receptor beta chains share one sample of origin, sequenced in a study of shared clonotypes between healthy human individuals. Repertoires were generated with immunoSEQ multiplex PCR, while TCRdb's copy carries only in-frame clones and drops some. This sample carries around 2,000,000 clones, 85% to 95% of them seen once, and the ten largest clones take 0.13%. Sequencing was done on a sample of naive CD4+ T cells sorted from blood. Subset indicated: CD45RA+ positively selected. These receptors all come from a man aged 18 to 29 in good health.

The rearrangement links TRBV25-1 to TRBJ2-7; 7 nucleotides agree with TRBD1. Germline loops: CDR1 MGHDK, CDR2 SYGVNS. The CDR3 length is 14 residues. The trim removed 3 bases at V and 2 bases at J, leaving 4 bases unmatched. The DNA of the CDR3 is TGTGCCAGCAGTGAGTCGGGACAGACCTACGAGCAGTACTTC. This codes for CASSESGQTYEQYF.

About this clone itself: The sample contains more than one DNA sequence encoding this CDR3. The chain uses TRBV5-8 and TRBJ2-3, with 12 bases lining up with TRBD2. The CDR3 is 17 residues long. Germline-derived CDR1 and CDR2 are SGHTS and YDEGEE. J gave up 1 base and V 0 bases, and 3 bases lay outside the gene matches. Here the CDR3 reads CASSLGLAGVGTDTQYF. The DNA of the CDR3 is TGTGCCAGCAGCTTGGGACTAGCGGGAGTAGGCACAGATACGCAGTATTTT.

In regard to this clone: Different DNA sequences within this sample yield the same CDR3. CDR3 amino acids: CASSLVGQGAYEQYF. The CDR3 nucleotides read TGTGCCAGCAGCTTAGTCGGACAGGGGGCATACGAGCAGTACTTC. The chain joins TRBV7-2 to TRBJ2-7; 11 nucleotides line up with TRBD1. CDR1 and CDR2 (germline): SGHTA, FQGNSA. This CDR3 comprises 15 residues. Losses at the gene ends were 1 base for V and 4 bases for J; bases not matched to a gene: 3. Drawing the rest from reference TRBV7-2 and TRBJ2-7, the complete variable domain is GAGVSQSPSNKVTEKGKDVELRCDPISGHTALYWYRQSLGQGLEFLIYFQGNSAPDKSGLPSDRFSAERTGGSVSTLTIQRTQQEDSAVYLCASSLVGQGAYEQYFGPGTRLTVT.

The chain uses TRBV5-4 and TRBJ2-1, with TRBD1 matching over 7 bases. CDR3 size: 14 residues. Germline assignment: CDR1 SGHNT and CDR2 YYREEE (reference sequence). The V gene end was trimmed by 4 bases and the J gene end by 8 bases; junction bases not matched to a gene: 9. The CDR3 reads CASSIRQGKDEQFF. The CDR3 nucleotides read TGTGCCAGCAGCATACGACAGGGTAAGGATGAGCAGTTCTTC.

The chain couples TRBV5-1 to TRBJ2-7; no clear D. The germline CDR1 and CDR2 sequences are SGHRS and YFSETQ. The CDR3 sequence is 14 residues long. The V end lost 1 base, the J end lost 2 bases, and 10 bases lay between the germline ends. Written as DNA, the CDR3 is TGCGCCAGCAGCTTGACCTCTGCCACCTACGAGCAGTACTTC. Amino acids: CASSLTSATYEQYF.